This is a list of T cell receptor beta chains from one sample in a study of T cells in Graves' hyperthyroidism and ophthalmopathy. TCRdb re-called the multiplex PCR reads with MiXCR, one entry per CDR3 protein. This sample has approximately 510,000 distinct CDR3 sequences, with approximately 48% found just once. The sequencing sample was made of peripheral blood or thyroid tissue (not recorded which). The receptor set was obtained from an adult woman with Graves' disease, either hyperthyroidism or ophthalmopathy (not recorded which). Each CDR3 is given with its conserved first and last residue. A D gene is named only where the DNA matches it firmly. Some rows have no size entry. The others give once, few or many, or a class for an expanded clone.

CDR3aa: CASSVGGYTF
CDR3nt: TGTGCCAGCAGTGTCGGTGGCTACACCTTC
d_gene: -
abundance: few
j_gene: TRBJ1-2
v_gene: TRBV2

CDR3aa: CASSPYRLSGNTIYF
CDR3nt: TGTGCCAGCAGCCCGTACAGGCTTTCTGGAAACACCATATATTTT
d_gene: -
abundance: -
j_gene: TRBJ1-3
v_gene: TRBV4-2

CDR3aa: CASRTLNADGGDAQYF
CDR3nt: TGTGCCAGCAGGACCTTAAACGCGGACGGAGGCGACGCCCAGTACTTC
d_gene: -
abundance: -
j_gene: TRBJ2-5
v_gene: TRBV7-9

CDR3aa: CASSHRDRDGANVLTF
CDR3nt: TGTGCCAGCAGCCACCGGGACAGGGATGGGGCCAACGTCCTGACTTTC
d_gene: TRBD1
abundance: few
j_gene: TRBJ2-6
v_gene: TRBV7-9

CDR3aa: CATSDWTEETQYF
CDR3nt: TGTGCCACCAGTGATTGGACAGAAGAGACCCAGTACTTC
d_gene: -
abundance: -
j_gene: TRBJ2-5
v_gene: TRBV24-1

CDR3aa: CASSQGLSKGQKETQYF
CDR3nt: TGTGCCAGCAGCCAAGGTCTTAGTAAGGGACAGAAAGAGACCCAGTACTTC
d_gene: TRBD1
abundance: many
j_gene: TRBJ2-5
v_gene: TRBV7-9

CDR3aa: CARPPGTSQETQYF
CDR3nt: TGTGCTAGACCCCCCGGGACATCCCAAGAGACCCAGTACTTC
d_gene: -
abundance: few
j_gene: TRBJ2-5
v_gene: TRBV11-1

CDR3aa: CSARDDGKTQYF
CDR3nt: TGCAGTGCTAGAGATGACGGGAAGACCCAGTACTTC
d_gene: -
abundance: -
j_gene: TRBJ2-5
v_gene: TRBV20-1

CDR3aa: CASSQGGANVLTF
CDR3nt: TGTGCCAGCAGCCAGGGGGGGGCCAACGTCCTGACTTTC
d_gene: -
abundance: many
j_gene: TRBJ2-6
v_gene: TRBV7-9

CDR3aa: CASSLSLANTGELFF
CDR3nt: TGCGCCAGCAGCTTGTCACTAGCGAACACCGGGGAGCTGTTTTTT
d_gene: -
abundance: -
j_gene: TRBJ2-2
v_gene: TRBV5-1

CDR3aa: CASSPDSYNSPLHF
CDR3nt: TGCGCCAGCAGCCCGGACAGTTATAATTCACCCCTCCACTTT
d_gene: -
abundance: -
j_gene: TRBJ1-6
v_gene: TRBV5-1

CDR3aa: CATSRGRPSGSRETQYF
CDR3nt: TGTGCCACCAGCAGAGGAAGGCCTAGCGGGAGCCGGGAGACCCAGTACTTC
d_gene: TRBD2
abundance: -
j_gene: TRBJ2-5
v_gene: TRBV15

CDR3aa: CASSQPGTGTKTQYF
CDR3nt: TGTGCCAGCAGCCAGCCGGGGACAGGGACCAAGACCCAGTACTTC
d_gene: TRBD1
abundance: many
j_gene: TRBJ2-5
v_gene: TRBV7-9

CDR3aa: CATTTQGQDTEAFF
CDR3nt: TGTGCCACGACGACGCAGGGCCAAGACACTGAGGCTTTCTTT
d_gene: -
abundance: -
j_gene: TRBJ1-1
v_gene: TRBV10-3

CDR3aa: CASTSSGEWTEAFF
CDR3nt: TGTGCCAGCACCTCATCCGGGGAGTGGACTGAAGCTTTCTTT
d_gene: -
abundance: many
j_gene: TRBJ1-1
v_gene: TRBV5-6

CDR3aa: CASTRVITGSNEQYF
CDR3nt: TGTGCCAGCACTCGGGTCATCACAGGGAGTAACGAGCAGTACTTC
d_gene: -
abundance: -
j_gene: TRBJ2-7
v_gene: TRBV2

CDR3aa: CASRVDASSYNSPLHF
CDR3nt: TGTGCCAGCAGGGTCGACGCCAGCTCCTATAATTCACCCCTCCACTTT
d_gene: -
abundance: few
j_gene: TRBJ1-6
v_gene: TRBV6-5

CDR3aa: CAISEGQALAYGYTF
CDR3nt: TGTGCCATCAGTGAGGGACAGGCCCTAGCCTATGGCTACACCTTC
d_gene: TRBD1
abundance: -
j_gene: TRBJ1-2
v_gene: TRBV10-3

CDR3aa: CATSSVQGARNTGELFF
CDR3nt: TGTGCCACCAGCAGTGTTCAGGGGGCGCGGAACACCGGGGAGCTGTTTTTT
d_gene: TRBD1
abundance: -
j_gene: TRBJ2-2
v_gene: TRBV15

CDR3aa: CASDRGRLSEAFF
CDR3nt: TGTGCCAGCGACCGGGGGCGGTTATCTGAAGCTTTCTTT
d_gene: -
abundance: -
j_gene: TRBJ1-1
v_gene: TRBV2

CDR3aa: CSAGGGTTYEQYF
CDR3nt: TGCAGCGCGGGGGGGGGGACCACCTACGAGCAGTACTTC
d_gene: TRBD2
abundance: -
j_gene: TRBJ2-7
v_gene: TRBV29-1

CDR3aa: CASSPPSGATNEKLFF
CDR3nt: TGTGCCAGCAGCCCCCCTTCGGGGGCGACTAATGAAAAACTGTTTTTT
d_gene: -
abundance: few
j_gene: TRBJ1-4
v_gene: TRBV7-9

CDR3aa: CSARLRTEQETQYF
CDR3nt: TGCAGTGCTAGACTTCGGACGGAACAAGAGACCCAGTACTTC
d_gene: -
abundance: many
j_gene: TRBJ2-5
v_gene: TRBV20-1

CDR3aa: CASTTWANTEAFF
CDR3nt: TGTGCCAGCACAACCTGGGCGAACACTGAAGCTTTCTTT
d_gene: -
abundance: many
j_gene: TRBJ1-1
v_gene: TRBV6-5

CDR3aa: CAVSESETQYF
CDR3nt: TGTGCCGTCAGTGAGAGCGAGACCCAGTACTTC
d_gene: -
abundance: many
j_gene: TRBJ2-5
v_gene: TRBV10-3

CDR3aa: CASSHCKETQYF
CDR3nt: TGCGCCAGCAGCCATTGTAAAGAGACCCAGTACTTC
d_gene: -
abundance: many
j_gene: TRBJ2-5
v_gene: TRBV4-3

CDR3aa: CASSLAGGGKTQYF
CDR3nt: TGTGCCAGCAGCCTGGCGGGAGGTGGGAAGACCCAGTACTTC
d_gene: TRBD2
abundance: many
j_gene: TRBJ2-5
v_gene: TRBV11-2

CDR3aa: CASRRTGSDEQYF
CDR3nt: TGTGCCAGTAGGCGGACAGGGTCAGACGAGCAGTACTTC
d_gene: TRBD1
abundance: -
j_gene: TRBJ2-7
v_gene: TRBV19

CDR3aa: CASTSGTHMGGANVLTF
CDR3nt: TGTGCCAGCACTTCCGGGACTCACATGGGGGGGGCCAACGTCCTGACTTTC
d_gene: -
abundance: -
j_gene: TRBJ2-6
v_gene: TRBV2

CDR3aa: CASNRRSTIYF
CDR3nt: TGTGCCAGCAACCGTAGGTCCACCATATATTTT
d_gene: -
abundance: -
j_gene: TRBJ1-3
v_gene: TRBV28

CDR3aa: CASNPDGRNTIYF
CDR3nt: TGTGCCAGCAATCCGGACGGGAGAAACACCATATATTTT
d_gene: -
abundance: many
j_gene: TRBJ1-3
v_gene: TRBV6-6

CDR3aa: CATRGVPGGTEAFF
CDR3nt: TGTGCCACCAGGGGGGTCCCTGGGGGGACTGAAGCTTTCTTT
d_gene: -
abundance: -
j_gene: TRBJ1-1
v_gene: TRBV24-1

CDR3aa: CASSPPQGNTEAFF
CDR3nt: TGTGCCAGCTCACCACCGCAGGGGAACACTGAAGCTTTCTTT
d_gene: -
abundance: -
j_gene: TRBJ1-1
v_gene: TRBV18

CDR3aa: CASRVGGLYGYTF
CDR3nt: TGTGCCAGCAGGGTGGGCGGGCTCTATGGCTACACCTTC
d_gene: -
abundance: -
j_gene: TRBJ1-2
v_gene: TRBV28

CDR3aa: CASSLGGPQGKTQYF
CDR3nt: TGTGCCAGCAGTTTGGGGGGGCCCCAGGGAAAGACCCAGTACTTC
d_gene: -
abundance: -
j_gene: TRBJ2-5
v_gene: TRBV28

CDR3aa: CASTTTESQPQHF
CDR3nt: TGTGCCAGCACCACCACAGAAAGTCAGCCCCAGCATTTT
d_gene: -
abundance: -
j_gene: TRBJ1-5
v_gene: TRBV10-3

CDR3aa: CAISDRVDTEAFF
CDR3nt: TGTGCCATCAGCGACAGGGTGGACACTGAAGCTTTCTTT
d_gene: TRBD1
abundance: few
j_gene: TRBJ1-1
v_gene: TRBV10-3

CDR3aa: CASSEQGWSTEAFF
CDR3nt: TGTGCCAGCAGTGAACAGGGGTGGAGTACTGAAGCTTTCTTT
d_gene: -
abundance: -
j_gene: TRBJ1-1
v_gene: TRBV2

CDR3aa: CASSQGGPYSNQPQHF
CDR3nt: TGTGCCAGCAGCCAAGGGGGTCCGTATAGCAATCAGCCCCAGCATTTT
d_gene: -
abundance: many
j_gene: TRBJ1-5
v_gene: TRBV4-2

CDR3aa: CASMRRAGNHQETQYF
CDR3nt: TGTGCCAGCATGCGCCGGGCAGGGAACCACCAAGAGACCCAGTACTTC
d_gene: -
abundance: few
j_gene: TRBJ2-5
v_gene: TRBV7-9

CDR3aa: CSVYVGDTGELFF
CDR3nt: TGCAGCGTTTATGTCGGGGACACCGGGGAGCTGTTTTTT
d_gene: -
abundance: once
j_gene: TRBJ2-2
v_gene: TRBV29-1

CDR3aa: CASSPPGNTGELFF
CDR3nt: TGTGCCAGCTCACCACCGGGTAACACCGGGGAGCTGTTTTTT
d_gene: -
abundance: -
j_gene: TRBJ2-2
v_gene: TRBV18

CDR3aa: CASSPFGELFF
CDR3nt: TGTGCCAGCAGTCCATTCGGGGAGCTGTTTTTT
d_gene: -
abundance: -
j_gene: TRBJ2-2
v_gene: TRBV12-3/TRBV12-4

CDR3aa: CASSLLLGGYEQYF
CDR3nt: TGCGCCAGCAGCCTCCTTCTTGGGGGCTACGAGCAGTACTTC
d_gene: -
abundance: -
j_gene: TRBJ2-7
v_gene: TRBV4-1

CDR3aa: CASSFSGDWTGELFF
CDR3nt: TGCGCCAGCAGCTTTTCAGGGGACTGGACCGGGGAGCTGTTTTTT
d_gene: -
abundance: -
j_gene: TRBJ2-2
v_gene: TRBV5-1

CDR3aa: CASSLSRVRGPSEQYF
CDR3nt: TGTGCCAGCAGTTTATCGAGGGTAAGGGGGCCGAGCGAGCAGTACTTC
d_gene: TRBD1
abundance: -
j_gene: TRBJ2-7
v_gene: TRBV12-3/TRBV12-4